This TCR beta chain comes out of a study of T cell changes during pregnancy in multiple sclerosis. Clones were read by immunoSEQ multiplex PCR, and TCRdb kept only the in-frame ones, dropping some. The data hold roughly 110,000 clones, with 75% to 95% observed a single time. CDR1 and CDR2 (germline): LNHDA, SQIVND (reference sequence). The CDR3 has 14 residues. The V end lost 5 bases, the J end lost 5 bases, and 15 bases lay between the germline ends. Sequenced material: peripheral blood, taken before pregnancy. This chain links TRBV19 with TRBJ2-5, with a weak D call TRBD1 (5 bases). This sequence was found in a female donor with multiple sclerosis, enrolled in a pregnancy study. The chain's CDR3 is CASSLQGLSETQYF. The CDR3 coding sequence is TGTGCCAGTAGTCTCCAGGGCCTAAGTGAGACCCAGTACTTC.